Presented here are 22 T cell receptor beta chains from one specimen sequenced in a study of blood T cell repertoires in COVID-19. Generated by immunoSEQ multiplex PCR, the TCRdb table keeps only in-frame clones and is missing some. The table lists approximately 31,000 clones, 91% of them singletons. Specimen: peripheral blood. The receptors were sampled from a human donor with active COVID-19. The donor label of this sample is uncertain.

The chain carries TRBV7-9 and TRBJ2-7; D not resolved. CDR1 and CDR2 from the germline V gene are SEHNR and FQNEAQ (reference sequence). Trimming took 1 base from V and 6 from J, leaving 10 bases between them. The CDR3 loop spans 13 amino acids. This chain's CDR3 is CASSLGLGPEQYF. The DNA of the CDR3 is TGTGCCAGCAGCTTAGGTCTAGGTCCCGAGCAGTACTTC.

The V gene is TRBV28, the J gene TRBJ2-2; 12 positions match TRBD2. The CDR3 runs to 15 residues. Germline V gene data show CDR1 as MDHEN and CDR2 as SYDVKM. V shed 6 bases and J 6 bases; nucleotides not matched to a gene: 5. CDR3 sequence: CASRRLAGESGELFF. The CDR3 region has the DNA TGTGCCAGCAGAAGACTAGCGGGAGAGTCCGGGGAGCTGTTTTTT. Complete variable domain (other parts from reference TRBV28 and TRBJ2-2): DVKVTQSSRYLVKRTGEKVFLECVQDMDHENMFWYRQDPGLGLRLIYFSYDVKMKEKGDIPEGYSVSREKKERFSLILESASTNQTSMYLCASRRLAGESGELFFGEGSRLTVL.

The V call is TRBV28, the J call TRBJ2-1, with D possibly being TRBD2 (5 bases). Germline loops: CDR1 MDHEN, CDR2 SYDVKM. The ends were cut back, 1 base at V and 10 bases at J, with 8 bases in the middle. This CDR3 comprises 12 residues. In nucleotides, the CDR3 is TGTGCCAGCAGTTTATTCTCGGGGGAGCAGTTCTTC. Its translation is CASSLFSGEQFF.

The chain links TRBV5-4 to TRBJ1-4; TRBD1 is a possible D gene (5 bases). The CDR3 extends over 16 amino acids. Germline V gene sequence: CDR1 SGHNT, CDR2 YYREEE (reference sequence). Trimming shortened V by 2 bases and J by 2 bases, and 13 bases separated the two germline ends. CDR3 nucleotide sequence: TGTGCCAGCAGCTTAGCTGCGGGGCGGACTAATGAAAAACTGTTTTTT. Translated, it gives CASSLAAGRTNEKLFF. The full variable domain, completed using reference TRBV5-4 and TRBJ1-4, is ETGVTQSPTHLIKTRGQQVTLRCSSQSGHNTVSWYQQALGQGPQFIFQYYREEENGRGNFPPRFSGLQFPNYSSELNVNALELDDSALYLCASSLAAGRTNEKLFFGSGTQLSVL.

The chain couples TRBV19 to TRBJ1-1; D call uncertain. The CDR3 consists of 12 residues. The V gene's germline CDR1 is LNHDA and CDR2 SQIVND (reference sequence). Trimming took off 0 bases at V and 5 bases at J, with 4 bases between the two ends. CDR3 loop: CASSIERTEAFF. For the CDR3, the DNA is TGTGCCAGTAGTATAGAGAGAACTGAAGCTTTCTTT.

There are a few counts of this clone. The rearrangement uses TRBV28 and TRBJ2-7; no firm D call. The CDR3 is 12 residues long. Trimming took off 8 bases at V and 9 bases at J, with 17 bases between the two ends. Germline V gene sequence: CDR1 MDHEN, CDR2 SYDVKM. The CDR3 DNA reads TGTGCCAGCCAATCACCCCCCTCGGGGCAGTACTTC. It specifies CASQSPPSGQYF.

This rearrangement joins TRBV5-1 to TRBJ2-5; 9 bases match TRBD1. J gave up 4 bases and V 4 bases, and 8 bases lay outside the gene matches. The CDR3 is 15 residues long. The germline V gene encodes CDR1 SGHRS and CDR2 YFSETQ. CDR3 region: CASSRGQGPPETQYF. CDR3 nucleotide sequence: TGCGCCAGCAGCCGGGGACAGGGCCCACCAGAGACCCAGTACTTC. The full variable domain, completed using reference TRBV5-1 and TRBJ2-5, is KAGVTQTPRYLIKTRGQQVTLSCSPISGHRSVSWYQQTPGQGLQFLFEYFSETQRNKGNFPGRFSGRQFSNSRSEMNVSTLELGDSALYLCASSRGQGPPETQYFGPGTRLLVL.

CDR3 region: CASSYEPGLGRGTQYF. In DNA form, the CDR3 reads TGTGCCAGCAGCTACGAACCGGGCCTAGGGAGGGGGACCCAGTACTTC. The chain couples TRBV7-3 to TRBJ2-5, with 7 bases fitting TRBD2. With 4 bases clipped from V and 7 bases from J, the junction kept 15 bases outside the gene matches. The CDR3 runs to 16 residues. Germline V gives CDR1 SGHTA, CDR2 FQGTGA.

The sample holds one count of this clone. The J gene is TRBJ1-2, the V gene TRBV21-1; TRBD1, the table's D call, lacks a check against the DNA. TRBV21-1 counts as a pseudogene. The CDR3 is 15 residues long. This CDR3 is CASSATTGANYGYTF. CDR3 nucleotide sequence: TGTGCCAGCAGCGCCACAACAGGAGCTAACTATGGCTACACCTTC.

This rearrangement joins TRBV1 to TRBJ2-3; TRBD2 was called by the table and not checked on the DNA. TRBV1 is a recognized pseudogene. CDR3 size: 19 residues. CDR3: CTSSQWSGGPPPSTDTQYF. In DNA form, the CDR3 reads TGCACCAGCAGCCAATGGAGCGGGGGCCCCCCTCCTAGCACAGATACGCAGTATTTT.

The rearrangement links TRBV25-1 to TRBJ2-3; D is possibly TRBD2 (7 bases). The germline V and J ends were trimmed by 8 bases and 1 base, with 16 bases remaining between them. The CDR3 runs 15 residues. Germline V gene sequence: CDR1 MGHDK, CDR2 SYGVNS. CDR3 nucleotide sequence: TGTGCCAGCTCCGAGGGAGGGGGAGGCACAGATACGCAGTATTTT. Translated, it gives CASSEGGGGTDTQYF.

The genes are TRBV6-6 and TRBJ2-7, with D perhaps TRBD1 (5 bases). The V and J ends lost 2 bases and 3 bases respectively, with 14 bases between them. This CDR3 region has 15 residues. Germline V gene data show CDR1 as MNHNY and CDR2 as SVGAGI (reference sequence). The CDR3 region is CASSYQQGPLYEQYF. The CDR3 nucleotides read TGTGCCAGCAGTTACCAGCAGGGCCCACTCTACGAGCAGTACTTC.

In this sample, this clone turned up a few times. This CDR3 reads CASSFSGTSGSHEQFF. In DNA form, the CDR3 reads TGTGCCAGCAGCTTTTCCGGGACTAGCGGGAGCCATGAGCAGTTCTTC. The V and J genes are TRBV7-6 and TRBJ2-1; 14 nucleotides match TRBD2. This CDR3 comprises 16 residues. Germline loops: CDR1 SGHVS, CDR2 FNYEAQ. V shed 3 bases and J 8 bases; nucleotides not matched to a gene: 6.

The genes are TRBV28 and TRBJ2-7; D uncertain. This CDR3 has 13 residues. Germline CDR1 reads MDHEN; CDR2 reads SYDVKM. Trimming took off 1 base at V and 4 bases at J, with 8 bases between the two ends. The CDR3 DNA is TGTGCCAGCAGTTTATTAAACGGTTACGAGCAGTACTTC. This gives the protein CASSLLNGYEQYF.

V gene TRBV10-3 combines with J gene TRBJ2-7; 9 bases line up with TRBD1. The V and J ends lost 0 bases and 3 bases, in that order; junction bases with no gene match: 9. This CDR3 region has 17 residues. Germline CDR1 ENHRY, CDR2 SYGVKD. CDR3 in amino acids: CAISESTKRDRVYEQYF. The CDR3 nucleotides are TGTGCCATCAGTGAGTCGACCAAGCGGGACAGGGTCTACGAGCAGTACTTC.

A single count supports this clone. The gene calls are TRBV5-6 and TRBJ1-2; TRBD1 matches 9 bases. The CDR3 contains 17 residues. Germline values: CDR1 SGHDT, CDR2 YYEEEE. After removal of 1 base from V and 4 bases from J, the junction contained 11 bases not matched to a gene. CDR3 sequence reads: CASSLNSGTGFPYGYTF. CDR3 nucleotide sequence: TGTGCCAGCAGCTTGAATTCCGGGACAGGGTTCCCCTATGGCTACACCTTC.

This rearrangement joins TRBV19 to TRBJ1-3; D remains unclear. The CDR3 extends over 16 amino acids. The germline gives CDR1 LNHDA, CDR2 SQIVND (reference sequence). V lost 0 bases and J lost 0, with 9 bases in between. The CDR3 coding sequence is TGTGCCAGTAGTATAGACAGGACTAACTCTGGAAACACCATATATTTT. Residues: CASSIDRTNSGNTIYF. Filled out from reference TRBV19 and TRBJ1-3, the complete variable domain reads DGGITQSPKYLFRKEGQNVTLSCEQNLNHDAMYWYRQDPGQGLRLIYYSQIVNDFQKGDIAEGYSVSREKKESFPLTVTSAQKNPTAFYLCASSIDRTNSGNTIYFGEGSWLTVV.

This clone was found once. The V and J genes are TRBV6-5 and TRBJ1-2, with 8 positions matching TRBD1. With V trimmed by 6 bases and J by 7 bases, 7 bases remained unmatched. Germline V gene data show CDR1 as MNHEY and CDR2 as SVGAGI. The CDR3 has 13 amino acids. DNA for the CDR3: TGTGCCAGCAGCCCCGGGACAGGCGGTGGCTACACCTTC. Translating it yields CASSPGTGGGYTF.

The chain's CDR3 is CAISESENEQFF. CDR3 sequence (DNA): TGTGCCATCAGTGAGTCGGAGAATGAGCAGTTCTTC. V and J are TRBV10-3 and TRBJ2-1; D remains unclear. CDR1 is ENHRY, CDR2 SYGVKD, per germline. This CDR3 contains 12 residues. The V end was cut by 0 bases, the J end by 7 bases, with 4 bases between.

The sample holds one count of this clone. J is TRBJ1-1 and V is TRBV18; the D gene is possibly TRBD1 (6 bases). Germline V gene lookup returns CDR1 KGHSH and CDR2 LQKENI. The CDR3 consists of 16 residues. Trimming stripped 2 bases from V and 1 base from J, with 14 bases between. The DNA for the CDR3 is TGTGCCAGCTCACCATTAGGACAGTTATGGAACACTGAAGCTTTCTTT. This codes for CASSPLGQLWNTEAFF.

The rearrangement links TRBV14 to TRBJ1-1; no clear D gene. The CDR3 contains 14 residues. V lost 0 bases and J 0 bases, leaving 5 bases between the germline ends. Germline assignment: CDR1 SGHDN and CDR2 FVKESK. The CDR3 region is CASSQETLNTEAFF. In DNA, the CDR3 is TGTGCCAGCAGCCAAGAGACACTGAACACTGAAGCTTTCTTT.

This clone was counted only a few times. The chain combines TRBV6-5 with TRBJ1-5, with D uncertain. V shed 0 bases and J shed 0 bases, with 3 bases lying between them. The CDR3 contains 14 residues. Germline V gene lookup returns CDR1 MNHEY and CDR2 SVGAGI. In nucleotides, the CDR3 is TGTGCCAGCAGTTACTCCAGTAGCAATCAGCCCCAGCATTTT. Translating gives CASSYSSSNQPQHF.